The rows below give T cell receptor beta chains drawn from one sample of a study of CD8+ T cells in alopecia areata. Clones were sequenced by immunoSEQ multiplex PCR, and TCRdb holds only the in-frame ones, with some missing. This sample has 200,000 or so clones; approximately 40% occur once, and the top ten carry over 2.5%. The specimen was CD4+ T cells sorted from blood, collected at approximately week 36, from a patient treated with tofacitinib. Every receptor here comes from a human donor with alopecia areata. The CDR3 runs from the conserved cysteine through the conserved F or W. A D gene is named only where the DNA matches it firmly. Clone size is stated in some rows and not others, as once, few, many or a class when expanded.

j_gene,v_gene,d_gene,abundance,CDR3nt,CDR3aa
TRBJ2-2,TRBV11-3,-,-,TGTGCCAGCAGCTTAGCAGCCGCCGGGGAGCTGTTTTTT,CASSLAAAGELFF
TRBJ1-1,TRBV2,TRBD1,-,TGTGCCAGCAGTGAGGACAGGGCTTTGACGAACACTGAAGCTTTCTTT,CASSEDRALTNTEAFF
TRBJ2-7,TRBV2,TRBD2,-,TGTGCCAGCAGTGACTACGGGAGGGTAGGCGAGCAGTACTTC,CASSDYGRVGEQYF
TRBJ2-7,TRBV29-1,TRBD2,few,TGCAGCGCGCGGGGGAGCTCCTACGAGCAGTACTTC,CSARGSSYEQYF
TRBJ1-2,TRBV7-9,TRBD1,few,TGTGCCAGCAGGGGATCGACAGGGGGCGACCCCGGCTATGGCTACACCTTC,CASRGSTGGDPGYGYTF
TRBJ2-3,TRBV11-2,-,-,TGTGCCAGCGGTTGGACAGCGGGTTCAGATACGCAGTATTTT,CASGWTAGSDTQYF
TRBJ2-6,TRBV14,-,-,TGTGCCAGCAGCCAATCAGTACTTGGGGCCAACGTCCTGACTTTC,CASSQSVLGANVLTF
TRBJ2-1,TRBV7-2,-,-,TGTGCCAGCAGCTTAGAGGCGAGCTCCTACAATGAGCAGTTCTTC,CASSLEASSYNEQFF
TRBJ2-5,TRBV9,TRBD2,-,TGTGCCAGCAGCGCGAGCGGGAGCCACGGGGAGACCCAGTACTTC,CASSASGSHGETQYF
TRBJ1-2,TRBV2,-,few,TGTGCCAGCAGTGACCCACGGGGGTCCTATGGCTACACCTTC,CASSDPRGSYGYTF
TRBJ2-7,TRBV7-2,-,-,TGTGCCAGCAGCTTTGTCGCCGCAGGGTACGAGCAGTACTTC,CASSFVAAGYEQYF
TRBJ1-2,TRBV7-2,-,many,TGTGCCAGCAGCCCGGAGGTGGGTAGTGGCTACACCTTC,CASSPEVGSGYTF
TRBJ2-3,TRBV14,TRBD2,-,TGTGCCAGCAGCCAACTAGCGGGTCACCAGATAGATACGCAGTATTTT,CASSQLAGHQIDTQYF
TRBJ2-7,TRBV7-2,TRBD2,few,TGTGCCAGCAGCTTAGTGCGGGAGGGCTACGAGCAGTACTTC,CASSLVREGYEQYF
TRBJ2-4,TRBV30,TRBD2,-,TGTGCCTGGACTAGCGGATCAAATTTACTAGCCAAAAACATTCAGTACTTC,CAWTSGSNLLAKNIQYF
TRBJ1-6,TRBV30,-,-,TGTGCCTGCACAACAGCATTCCACAATTCACCCCTCCACTTT,CACTTAFHNSPLHF
TRBJ1-2,TRBV7-9,-,few,TGTGCCAGCAGCGTCACGGAGGGTGGCTACACCTTC,CASSVTEGGYTF
TRBJ2-7,TRBV29-1,TRBD1,-,TGCAGCGCAGGACAGGGAGACTCCTACGAGCAGTACTTC,CSAGQGDSYEQYF
TRBJ2-7,TRBV30,-,-,TGTGCCTGGAGTGTGGGAACGGGCAGTGGAACGACCTACGAGCAGTACTTC,CAWSVGTGSGTTYEQYF
TRBJ2-3,TRBV29-1,-,-,TGCAGCGTTGGCCACCCGAGGACAGATACGCAGTATTTT,CSVGHPRTDTQYF
TRBJ2-5,TRBV25-1,-,-,TGTGCCAGCAGCTACCCGGGACCGCAAGAGACCCAGTACTTC,CASSYPGPQETQYF
TRBJ2-3,TRBV4-1,-,few,TGCGCCAGCAGCCAACAGACAGCGGATACGCAGTATTTT,CASSQQTADTQYF
TRBJ2-1,TRBV7-2,-,-,TGTGCCAGCAGCACGTGGGACTTTCTTGGGAATGAGCAGTTCTTC,CASSTWDFLGNEQFF
TRBJ2-3,TRBV6-5,-,few,TGTGCCAGCAGTCCGTCGAGGGAGGGGGCAGATACGCAGTATTTT,CASSPSREGADTQYF
TRBJ2-5,TRBV5-1,-,once,TGCGCCAGCAGCCCCGGGACGGGTAAAGAGACCCAGTACTTC,CASSPGTGKETQYF
TRBJ2-1,TRBV5-1,TRBD2,-,TGCGCCAGCAGCTTCTCCGCGGGAGGGTGGAATGAGCAGTTCTTC,CASSFSAGGWNEQFF
TRBJ2-1,TRBV20-1,-,-,TGCAGTGCTAGGCAAGAGGTCGAGTTCTTC,CSARQEVEFF
TRBJ2-3,TRBV30,TRBD2,-,TGTGCCTGGAGTAGCCTAGCGGGGGTGGCAGATACGCAGTATTTT,CAWSSLAGVADTQYF
TRBJ1-2,TRBV11-2,-,-,TGTGCCAGCAGCACGACAGATCGCTATGGCTACACCTTC,CASSTTDRYGYTF
TRBJ2-4,TRBV29-1,-,-,TGCAGCGTTGAGGGAGGTGGCAAAAACATTCAGTACTTC,CSVEGGGKNIQYF
TRBJ2-2,TRBV28,-,few,TGTGCCAGCAGTTTATCGAGGCGGGGCACCGGGGAGCTGTTTTTT,CASSLSRRGTGELFF
TRBJ1-2,TRBV2,TRBD1,-,TGTGCCAGCAGTGAAAATGGACAGGCTGGGGGCTACACCTTC,CASSENGQAGGYTF
TRBJ1-1,TRBV9,-,few,TGTGCCAGCAGCGAGGGGATGAACACTGAAGCTTTCTTT,CASSEGMNTEAFF
TRBJ2-5,TRBV7-8,-,-,TGTGCCAGCAGCTTAGCCCCGGAGACCCAGTACTTC,CASSLAPETQYF
TRBJ2-5,TRBV5-1,-,-,TGCGCCAGCAGCATGGGACCACAAGAGACCCAGTACTTC,CASSMGPQETQYF
TRBJ1-1,TRBV4-1,-,few,TGCGCCAGCAGCCAAGGATACGGGCCAGGGAGGTCTGAAGCTTTCTTT,CASSQGYGPGRSEAFF
TRBJ2-7,TRBV6-1,TRBD1,-,TGTGCCGCGGGACAGGAGTCCTACGAGCAGTACTTC,CAAGQESYEQYF
TRBJ2-2,TRBV19,TRBD2,-,TGTGCCAGTAGACTAGCGGGAGGGCCGGTCGGGGAGCTGTTTTTT,CASRLAGGPVGELFF
TRBJ2-1,TRBV5-5,-,few,TGTGCCAGCAGCTTGGACGGAGGACAGCGAAACAATGAGCAGTTCTTC,CASSLDGGQRNNEQFF
TRBJ2-5,TRBV7-2,TRBD1,-,TGTGCCAGCAGCTTATGGGCAGGGGGTGAGACCCAGTACTTC,CASSLWAGGETQYF
TRBJ2-5,TRBV29-1,-,-,TGCAGCGTTGAATCCCGGGAAGAGACCCAGTACTTC,CSVESREETQYF
TRBJ2-7,TRBV29-1,-,-,TGCAGCGTTGAAATTTCCTACGAGCAGTACTTC,CSVEISYEQYF
TRBJ1-1,TRBV19,-,-,TGTGCCAGTAGTATAGGAAGGGGCACTGAAGCTTTCTTT,CASSIGRGTEAFF
TRBJ2-3,TRBV29-1,-,-,TGCAGCGTTGATGTTAGCTCGACAGATACGCAGTATTTT,CSVDVSSTDTQYF
TRBJ2-3,TRBV5-1,TRBD2,-,TGCGCCAGCACCCCGTCCGGCCTAGCGGACCGCACAGATACGCAGTATTTT,CASTPSGLADRTDTQYF
TRBJ1-4,TRBV30,-,few,TGTGCCTGGAGTGGCCCCTTTTTTCAGGCAACTAATGAAAAACTGTTTTTT,CAWSGPFFQATNEKLFF
TRBJ2-5,TRBV30,-,-,TGTGCCTGGAGTGTACTCTCCCAAGAGACCCAGTACTTC,CAWSVLSQETQYF
TRBJ2-6,TRBV7-2,-,many,TGTGCCAGCAGCTTAATGATGTCTGGGGCCAACGTCCTGACTTTC,CASSLMMSGANVLTF
TRBJ1-1,TRBV2,-,-,TGTGCCAGCAGCCGACAGCCTAGAGCCACTGAAGCTTTCTTT,CASSRQPRATEAFF
TRBJ1-1,TRBV7-2,TRBD1,-,TGTGCCAGCAGCCGGGGGCGGGACAGGGTGTTCTTT,CASSRGRDRVFF